What follows is one T cell receptor (beta chain) and its context. The data were obtained in a study of post-analysis software for immune sequencing data. Each TCR beta cDNA library carried unique molecular identifiers. Each CDR3 protein is one row after TCRdb ran MiXCR on the PCR reads. The profile shows 600,000 to 700,000 distinct CDR3 sequences, approximately 59% of them singletons. This TCR was recovered from a girl aged 2 to 9 with multiple sclerosis. Sequenced material: blood.

CDR3 loop: CSVASGVSSSYEQYF. CDR3 bases: TGCAGCGTGGCCTCGGGGGTGTCTTCCTCCTACGAGCAGTACTTC. The rearrangement uses TRBV29-1 and TRBJ2-7, with D tentatively TRBD2 (6 bases). V dropped 6 bases and J dropped 0 bases, with 18 bases sitting between them. CDR1 SQVTM and CDR2 ANQGSEA come from the germline V gene. The CDR3 is made up of 15 amino acids.